This entry concerns a single TCR beta chain. As yet, its antigen is unknown. Sequenced material consisted of expressed TCRB transcripts (all of the isolated RNA was reverse transcribed). The repertoire was sequenced with immunoSEQ multiplex PCR; TCRdb's copy has only in-frame clones and lacks some. The sample carries hundreds of thousands of clones, 13% recorded once. Germline V CDR1 and CDR2: ENHRY, SYGVKD. This CDR3 comprises 15 residues. V shed 0 bases and J 2 bases; nucleotides not matched to a gene: 0. The sample is drawn from a study of beta chain features in type 1 diabetes. General study points: Among patients with Type 1 diabetes, TCRB CDR3s were moderately but significantly shorter in every one of the four CD4+ subsets. Researchers caution that PCR might favor shorter templates, equally among patients and controls.

V is TRBV10-3 and J is TRBJ2-7, with TRBD2 matching 11 bases. The TCR comes from a man in his late teens or twenties with type 1 diabetes. Sequencing was done on a sample of naive CD4+ T cells from blood. The CDR3 DNA sequence: TGTGCCATCAGTGAGTCGACTAGCGGGGCCTACGAGCAGTACTTC. This codes for CAISESTSGAYEQYF.